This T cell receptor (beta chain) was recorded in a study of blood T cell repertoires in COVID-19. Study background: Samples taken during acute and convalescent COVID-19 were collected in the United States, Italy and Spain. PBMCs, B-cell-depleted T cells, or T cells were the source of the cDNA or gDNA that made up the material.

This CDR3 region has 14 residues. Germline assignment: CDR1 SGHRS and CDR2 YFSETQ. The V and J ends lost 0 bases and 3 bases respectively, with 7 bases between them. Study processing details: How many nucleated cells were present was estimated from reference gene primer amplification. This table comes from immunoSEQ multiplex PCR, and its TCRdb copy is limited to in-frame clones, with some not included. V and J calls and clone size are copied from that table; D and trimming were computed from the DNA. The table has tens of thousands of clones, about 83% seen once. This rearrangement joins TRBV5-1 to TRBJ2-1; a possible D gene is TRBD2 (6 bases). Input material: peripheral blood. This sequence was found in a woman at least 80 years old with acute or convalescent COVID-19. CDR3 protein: CASSLDGSYNEQFF. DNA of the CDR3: TGCGCCAGCAGCTTGGACGGGAGCTACAATGAGCAGTTCTTC. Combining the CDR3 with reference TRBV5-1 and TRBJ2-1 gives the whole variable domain KAGVTQTPRYLIKTRGQQVTLSCSPISGHRSVSWYQQTPGQGLQFLFEYFSETQRNKGNFPGRFSGRQFSNSRSEMNVSTLELGDSALYLCASSLDGSYNEQFFGPGTRLTVL.